The clone carrying this T cell receptor (beta chain) was detected only a few times. Data came from immunoSEQ multiplex PCR; TCRdb stores just in-frame clones and leaves some out. The sample lists around 26,000 clones; approximately 73% were seen once. These data are taken from a study of radiotherapy plus CTLA-4 blockade in lung cancer. Between the trimmed V and J ends, which lost 9 bases and 2 bases, there was a span of 13 bases. The CDR3 extends over 13 amino acids. Germline V gene lookup returns CDR1 LNHDA and CDR2 SQIVND (reference sequence). This receptor was identified in a human donor with non-small cell lung cancer who had stable disease on radiotherapy plus ipilimumab. This chain links TRBV19 with TRBJ2-5, with a possible D match to TRBD2 (6 bases). This specimen was peripheral blood, taken from a patient treated with radiotherapy plus ipilimumab. CDR3 region: CASSGSGQETQYF. In DNA form, the CDR3 reads TGTGCCAGCTCCGGGAGCGGGCAAGAGACCCAGTACTTC.